This T cell receptor beta chain was observed in a study of T cell clonality in common variable immunodeficiency. Study outcomes and limitations: Fewer TCRbeta clones were shared among CVID subjects than controls. What drives increased CVID clonality needs T cell subpopulation sequencing. Common variable immunodeficiency TCR beta sequences reportedly had fewer deletions and N-nucleotide insertions.

Sequencing used immunoSEQ multiplex PCR; TCRdb keeps in-frame clones, though not all of them. There are about 28,000 clones in the sample, none observed a single time. This clone was recorded a few times. The antigen is undetermined. CVID subjects were neither ill nor on immunomodulatory or immunosuppressive medication at sampling. Each donor provided about 4.5 to 8.5 ml of heparinized whole blood. The sample taken for sequencing was peripheral blood mononuclear cells. The clonotype comes from a human donor with common variable immunodeficiency.

The CDR3 loop is CASSPLAGGPGEQFF. CDR3 DNA (partial): TGCGCCAGCAGTCCCCTAGCGGGAGGACCGGGTGAG. This rearrangement joins TRBV10-1 to TRBJ2-1; 11 bases agree with TRBD2. Sequencing ends 3 residues short of the CDR3 end; the germline J gene provides the rest. The CDR3 runs to 15 residues. Trimming took 5 bases from V and 9 from J; bases not matched to a gene: 9. From germline, CDR1 is WNHNN and CDR2 SYGVQD (reference sequence).